A single sample gave rise to the 13 T cell receptor beta chains below, sequenced in a study of sequential checkpoint blockade in melanoma. The repertoire was sequenced with immunoSEQ multiplex PCR; TCRdb's copy has only in-frame clones and lacks some. The repertoire holds under 20,000 clones, with roughly two thirds as singletons. The treatment was: randomized to nivolumab then ipilimumab (arm A) or the reverse (arm B). The sequenced sample was CD8+ T cells sorted from blood (inferred from file names), obtained from a patient given nivolumab and ipilimumab in sequence. The receptors originated from a human donor with melanoma.

The chain couples TRBV6-6 to TRBJ2-3; D call uncertain. Trimming removed 4 bases from V and 4 bases from J, with 12 bases in between. This CDR3 is 14 amino acids long. The germline gives CDR1 MNHNY, CDR2 SVGAGI (reference sequence). CDR3 protein: CASSSGGGPDTQYF. CDR3 in DNA: TGTGCCAGCAGTTCTGGCGGCGGTCCAGATACGCAGTATTTT.

The chain employs TRBV4-1 and TRBJ2-7; 9 bases are shared with TRBD2. Germline assignment: CDR1 MGHRA and CDR2 YSYEKL. V lost 0 bases and J lost 4; bases outside the gene matches: 10. This CDR3 has 17 residues. CDR3 residues: CASSQDSVREGLYEQYF. The DNA of the CDR3 is TGCGCCAGCAGCCAAGATAGTGTGCGGGAGGGCCTTTACGAGCAGTACTTC.

The chain links TRBV19 to TRBJ2-2, with D possibly TRBD1 on 5 matching bases. The CDR3 spans 15 residues. Trimming removed 4 bases at V and 0 bases at J, with 9 bases between. The V gene's germline CDR1 is LNHDA and CDR2 SQIVND (reference sequence). The CDR3 spells CASSSRATNTGELFF. The CDR3 DNA reads TGTGCCAGTAGTAGCAGGGCTACGAACACCGGGGAGCTGTTTTTT.

The chain uses TRBV4-3 and TRBJ1-1; no firm D call. This CDR3 comprises 11 residues. Trimming pared 4 bases from V and 10 bases from J, leaving 10 bases between. The germline CDR1 and CDR2 sequences are LGHNA and YSLEER. CDR3 DNA: TGCGCCAGCAGCCTTCCGGGTAGAGCTTTCTTT. Translating it yields CASSLPGRAFF.

The chain links TRBV25-1 to TRBJ2-1; tentative D call: TRBD1 (6 bases). The CDR3 runs to 15 residues. CDR1 and CDR2 from the germline V gene are MGHDK and SYGVNS. V shed 0 bases and J shed 10 bases, with 16 bases lying between them. DNA of the CDR3: TGTGCCAGCAGTGAATATTTCAGGGGTGAGTGGGAGCAGTTCTTC. Translated, it gives CASSEYFRGEWEQFF.

The chain recombines TRBV5-1 with TRBJ1-2, with D possibly matching TRBD1 (6 bases). Between the trimmed V and J ends, which lost 4 bases and 4 bases, there was a span of 20 bases. Looked up from germline, CDR1 is SGHRS and CDR2 is YFSETQ. This CDR3 is built from 16 residues. CDR3 sequence: CASSPKGPGQRYGYTF. The CDR3 DNA reads as TGCGCCAGCAGCCCGAAGGGGCCCGGACAGCGCTATGGCTACACCTTC.

V and J are TRBV23-1 and TRBJ2-2; a weak D match, TRBD1 (5 bases). TRBV23-1 is labeled an ORF, and its function is uncertain. The CDR3 has 16 residues. The V end lost 3 bases, the J end lost 1 base, and 12 bases lay between the germline ends. DNA of the CDR3: TGCGCCAGCAGTCACCCCGGACAACTGAACACCGGGGAGCTGTTTTTT. Amino acids: CASSHPGQLNTGELFF.

The V call is TRBV2, the J call TRBJ2-7; D perhaps matches TRBD2 (6 bases). CDR1 is SNHLY and CDR2 is FYNNEI in the germline V gene. This CDR3 is 13 amino acids long. V shed 6 bases and J shed 1 base, with 10 bases lying between them. CDR3 in amino acids: CASSSGLSYEQYF. The CDR3 DNA is TGTGCCAGCAGCTCGGGACTTTCCTACGAGCAGTACTTC. Full variable domain (rest looked up from reference TRBV2 and TRBJ2-7): EPEVTQTPSHQVTQMGQEVILRCVPISNHLYFYWYRQILGQKVEFLVSFYNNEISEKSEIFDDQFSVERPDGSNFTLKIRSTKLEDSAMYFCASSSGLSYEQYFGPGTRLTVT.

V usage is TRBV7-9 and J usage is TRBJ1-2; D is ambiguous. Trimming pared 5 bases from V and 2 bases from J, leaving 15 bases between. The germline V gene has CDR1 SEHNR and CDR2 FQNEAQ (reference sequence). The CDR3 has 15 residues. The CDR3: CASSGDGRWNYGYTF. For the CDR3, the DNA is TGTGCCAGCAGCGGGGATGGGAGGTGGAACTATGGCTACACCTTC.

This clone has just one count. The chain links TRBV7-3 to TRBJ2-2; 7 nucleotides align to TRBD1. CDR3 length equals 15 residues. Germline V gives CDR1 SGHTA, CDR2 FQGTGA. V dropped 2 bases and J dropped 4; count of bases not matched to a gene: 4. The CDR3 DNA is TGTGCCAGCAGCTTAGAATCAGGGGGCACCGGGGAGCTGTTTTTT. The encoded protein is CASSLESGGTGELFF.

This clone was observed a single time. The gene calls are TRBV27 and TRBJ2-1; 8 nucleotides match TRBD2. V gave up 7 bases and J gave up 7 bases; unmatched junction bases: 18. The CDR3 is made up of 17 amino acids. CDR1 MNHEY and CDR2 SMNVEV come from the germline V gene (reference sequence). The CDR3 DNA reads as TGTGCCAGCACCCGAGGAACTAGCGGTCCCCGGGGGAATGAGCAGTTCTTC. Amino acid sequence: CASTRGTSGPRGNEQFF.

V usage is TRBV11-3 and J usage is TRBJ1-4; no clear D. The CDR3 sequence is 15 residues long. V was clipped by 4 bases and J by 0 bases, with 9 bases between them. Germline loops: CDR1 SGHNT, CDR2 YENEEA. CDR3: CASSSYSSTNEKLFF. CDR3 DNA sequence: TGTGCCAGCAGCTCCTACAGCTCAACTAATGAAAAACTGTTTTTT.

This chain uses TRBV28 with TRBJ2-5; D not resolved. With 1 base removed from V and 1 base from J, the gap between germline ends came to 10 bases. The CDR3 sequence is 15 residues long. Germline V gene lookup returns CDR1 MDHEN and CDR2 SYDVKM. The CDR3 DNA is TGTGCCAGCAGTTTATCTATTAACAGCCAAGAGACCCAGTACTTC. Encoded protein: CASSLSINSQETQYF.